The clone carrying this TCR beta chain was seen ten or more times. Patients underwent thyroid surgery, and none had received any treatment before it. Via MiXCR, TCRdb re-called the PCR reads. The table lists roughly 58,000 clones, about 4% of them singletons. This sample stems from a study of metastatic and nonmetastatic thyroid tumors. The CDR3 is 13 amino acids. Germline loops: CDR1 SQVTM, CDR2 ANQGSEA. Trimming cost V 8 bases and J 5 bases; bases outside gene matches: 10. Sample: blood. The chain couples TRBV29-1 to TRBJ2-7; 9 bases match TRBD1. This sequence was found in a female donor with papillary thyroid cancer or a benign thyroid nodule (not recorded which). Some clones in this sample may be carry-over from other donors' samples. The CDR3 sequence is CSSSDRGRHEQYF. Here the CDR3 DNA reads TGCAGCTCCTCTGACAGGGGGAGGCACGAGCAGTACTTC.